This section outlines one TCR beta chain sequence together with its context. V was shortened by 1 base and J by 3 bases, with 21 bases between the two germline ends. The germline V gene encodes CDR1 MGHRA and CDR2 YSYEKL. This CDR3 has 18 amino acids. Profiling relied on immunoSEQ multiplex PCR, and the TCRdb table lists in-frame clones only, not all of them. The profile shows about 130,000 clones, 80% to 95% of them singletons. The data belong to a study of control samples from healthy donors and cancer patients. This chain joins TRBV4-1 and TRBJ1-1; D call uncertain. The receptor was isolated from a man younger than 35 in good health. The sequenced material came from blood. The DNA for the CDR3 is TGCGCCAGCAGCCAAGTTTTTTCCCTTCAGGTCGGGGACACTGAAGCTTTCTTT. It encodes CASSQVFSLQVGDTEAFF.